A selection of T cell receptor beta chains follows, all from one sample in a study of blood T cells in healthy people across ages. MiXCR was run by TCRdb on the 5' RACE reads, yielding one entry per CDR3 protein. The table records more than 1 million distinct CDR3 sequences, under 55% of them present only once. Sequencing input: blood. Source of these receptors: a woman aged 55-69 years in good health. CDR3s include the opening cysteine and the closing phenylalanine or tryptophan. The order of the fields is J gene, V gene, D gene, clone size, CDR3 length, CDR3 protein, CDR3 DNA. The D gene is left open where the match is weak. Rows give clone size only sometimes, using once, few, many, or a class for an expanded clone.

TRBJ2-7 | TRBV20-1 | NA | NA | 11 | CSARAPPEQYF | TGCAGTGCTAGAGCACCGCCCGAGCAGTACTTC
TRBJ1-6 | TRBV3-1 | TRBD1 | few | 17 | CASSPRDRGTYNSPLHF | TGTGCCAGCAGCCCCCGGGACAGGGGGACTTATAATTCACCCCTCCACTTT
TRBJ2-4 | TRBV7-9 | NA | NA | 19 | CASSSGGPGTGKAKNIQYF | TGTGCCAGCAGCTCTGGGGGACCCGGGACTGGCAAAGCCAAAAACATTCAGTACTTC
TRBJ2-4 | TRBV6-2/TRBV6-3 | NA | few | 17 | CASSPHRGPGDKNIQYF | TGTGCCAGCAGTCCCCACCGGGGACCTGGGGACAAAAACATTCAGTACTTC
TRBJ2-1 | TRBV5-1 | NA | once | 13 | CASSFGSRNEQFF | TGCGCCAGCAGCTTTGGTAGCCGGAATGAGCAGTTCTTC
TRBJ2-7 | TRBV4-2 | NA | NA | 15 | CASSQRQGSPYEQYF | TGTGCCAGCAGCCAAAGGCAGGGGTCCCCCTACGAGCAGTACTTC
TRBJ2-3 | TRBV7-9 | TRBD1 | few | 14 | CASRWDRGLDTQYF | TGTGCCAGCAGATGGGACAGGGGGTTAGATACGCAGTATTTT
TRBJ2-3 | TRBV6-2/TRBV6-3 | NA | NA | 16 | CASGVYGAVAPDTQYF | TGTGCCAGCGGAGTTTACGGGGCAGTAGCCCCAGATACGCAGTATTTT
TRBJ2-7 | TRBV27 | TRBD1 | few | 15 | CASSLRTGKTLEQYF | TGTGCCAGCAGTTTACGGACAGGCAAAACCCTCGAGCAGTACTTC
TRBJ1-2 | TRBV4-1 | NA | NA | 14 | CASSQDYSNYGYTF | TGCGCCAGCAGCCAAGATTATTCGAACTATGGCTACACCTTC
TRBJ2-1 | TRBV27 | NA | many | 13 | CASSLNSYNEQFF | TGTGCCAGCAGTTTGAATTCCTACAATGAGCAGTTCTTC
TRBJ2-7 | TRBV15 | NA | NA | 15 | CATSRDPGESYEQYF | TGTGCCACCAGCAGAGATCCCGGGGAGTCCTACGAGCAGTACTTC
TRBJ2-3 | TRBV2 | TRBD2 | NA | 12 | CAGQAGGDTQYF | TGTGCCGGTCAAGCGGGAGGGGATACGCAGTATTTT
TRBJ2-6 | TRBV7-9 | NA | NA | 17 | CASRKTGGESGANVLTF | TGTGCCAGCAGAAAAACAGGGGGGGAGTCTGGGGCCAACGTCCTGACTTTC
TRBJ2-7 | TRBV27 | NA | NA | 15 | CASNRRLGAHYEQYF | TGTGCCAGTAATAGGCGGCTCGGGGCTCACTACGAGCAGTACTTC
TRBJ2-5 | TRBV28 | TRBD1 | NA | 14 | CASSARGREETQYF | TGTGCCAGCAGTGCCAGGGGGCGAGAAGAGACCCAGTACTTC
TRBJ2-6 | TRBV5-5 | TRBD1 | few | 17 | CASSPHPGGFGANVLTF | TGTGCCAGCAGCCCCCATCCAGGGGGCTTTGGGGCCAACGTCCTGACTTTC
TRBJ2-5 | TRBV12-3/TRBV12-4 | TRBD2 | few | 14 | CASSKTSGQETQYF | TGTGCCAGCAGTAAGACTAGCGGCCAAGAGACCCAGTACTTC
TRBJ2-5 | TRBV12-3/TRBV12-4 | TRBD2 | NA | 14 | CASSLSGRASEQYF | TGTGCCAGCAGTTTAAGTGGGAGGGCGAGTGAGCAGTACTTC
TRBJ1-2 | TRBV15 | NA | NA | 13 | CATSRDGDYGYTF | TGTGCCACCAGCAGAGACGGGGACTATGGCTACACCTTC
TRBJ2-3 | TRBV6-5 | NA | NA | 14 | CASSYYSSTDTQYF | TGTGCCAGCAGTTACTATAGTAGCACAGATACGCAGTATTTT
TRBJ2-1 | TRBV27 | TRBD1 | few | 19 | CASSSYRTGLGAPSSEQFF | TGTGCCAGCAGTTCGTACCGGACAGGGTTGGGGGCACCTAGTAGTGAGCAGTTCTTC
TRBJ2-7 | TRBV30 | TRBD1 | few | 14 | CAWSRGRGQNEQYF | TGTGCCTGGAGTAGGGGCAGGGGGCAGAACGAGCAGTACTTC
TRBJ2-5 | TRBV6-1 | TRBD2 | once | 18 | CASNRWTSGKRFRETQYF | TGTGCCAGCAATAGGTGGACTAGCGGGAAGAGGTTTCGGGAGACCCAGTACTTC
TRBJ2-3 | TRBV6-5 | TRBD2 | NA | 14 | CASSYDLAGDTQYF | TGTGCCAGCAGTTACGATCTAGCGGGAGATACGCAGTATTTT
TRBJ2-7 | TRBV27 | NA | NA | 13 | CASSPYPDYEQYF | TGTGCCAGCAGCCCCTACCCGGACTACGAGCAGTACTTC
TRBJ2-3 | TRBV10-3 | TRBD2 | few | 14 | CAIRGLADTDTQYF | TGTGCCATCAGGGGACTAGCGGACACAGATACGCAGTATTTT
TRBJ2-7 | TRBV27 | NA | few | 14 | CASGSFKVQSEQYF | TGTGCCAGCGGGTCATTTAAGGTTCAGTCCGAGCAGTACTTC
TRBJ1-1 | TRBV27 | NA | NA | 15 | CASKGWAGVNTEAFF | TGTGCCAGCAAGGGTTGGGCTGGTGTGAACACTGAAGCTTTCTTT
TRBJ2-3 | TRBV20-1 | NA | few | 13 | CSASGTHTDTQYF | TGCAGTGCTAGCGGGACGCACACAGATACGCAGTATTTT
TRBJ2-7 | TRBV20-1 | TRBD1 | NA | 14 | CSAKNDRAAYEQYF | TGCAGTGCTAAAAATGACAGGGCGGCCTACGAGCAGTACTTC
TRBJ2-5 | TRBV9 | TRBD2 | NA | 15 | CASSVGLAVGNEQYF | TGTGCCAGCAGCGTAGGACTAGCGGTGGGGAATGAGCAGTACTTC
TRBJ1-2 | TRBV7-2 | TRBD1 | many | 13 | CASRTGQGYGYTF | TGTGCCAGCCGGACAGGACAGGGGTATGGCTACACCTTC
TRBJ2-3 | TRBV3-1 | NA | NA | 17 | CASSPFFKSAVGDTQYF | TGTGCCAGCAGCCCATTTTTTAAGAGCGCGGTTGGGGATACGCAGTATTTT
TRBJ2-3 | TRBV6-6 | NA | NA | 15 | CASRPGSKWADTQYF | TGTGCCAGCAGACCGGGATCAAAGTGGGCAGATACGCAGTATTTT